A single sample gave rise to the 6 T cell receptor beta chains below, sequenced in a study of beta chain features in type 1 diabetes. The investigators reverse transcribed all of the isolated RNA, so they sequenced expressed TCRB transcripts. The repertoire was sequenced with immunoSEQ multiplex PCR; TCRdb's copy has only in-frame clones and lacks some. Seen here are nearly 350,000 clones, approximately 8.2% observed once, and the top ten hold under 0.5%. Material for sequencing was central memory CD4+ T cells from blood. These receptor sequences come from a woman aged 18-35 years in good health.

J is TRBJ2-3 and V is TRBV5-4; the D is unclear. This CDR3 comprises 13 residues. V was shortened by 1 base and J by 4 bases, with 7 bases between the two germline ends. The germline CDR1 and CDR2 sequences are SGHNT and YYREEE (reference sequence). The DNA for the CDR3 is TGTGCCAGCAGCTTGTCACAGCCAGATACGCAGTATTTT. Protein sequence: CASSLSQPDTQYF. The variable domain in full, with the rest retrieved from reference TRBV5-4 and TRBJ2-3, is ETGVTQSPTHLIKTRGQQVTLRCSSQSGHNTVSWYQQALGQGPQFIFQYYREEENGRGNFPPRFSGLQFPNYSSELNVNALELDDSALYLCASSLSQPDTQYFGPGTRLTVL.

J is TRBJ1-5 and V is TRBV9; no clear D gene. The germline V gene has CDR1 SGDLS and CDR2 YYNGEE. The V end was cut by 3 bases, the J end by 5 bases, with 18 bases between. The CDR3 contains 16 residues. The CDR3 loop reads CASSADGLSPYQPQHF. Written as DNA, the CDR3 is TGTGCCAGCAGCGCCGACGGACTCTCCCCATATCAGCCCCAGCATTTT.

This clone has more than one count but fewer than ten. The chain recombines TRBV2 with TRBJ2-5; D remains ambiguous. Per germline, CDR1 SNHLY and CDR2 FYNNEI. V dropped 0 bases and J dropped 5 bases, with 10 bases sitting between them. The CDR3 spans 14 residues. The CDR3 region is CASSEAGHPETQYF. CDR3 DNA sequence: TGTGCCAGCAGTGAAGCAGGCCATCCGGAGACCCAGTACTTC.

The chain couples TRBV7-9 to TRBJ2-3; no firm D call. Trimming pared 0 bases from V and 1 base from J, leaving 5 bases between. CDR1 SEHNR and CDR2 FQNEAQ come from the germline V gene (reference sequence). The CDR3 extends over 14 amino acids. The CDR3 bases are TGTGCCAGCAGCTTAGCGCCCGGCACAGATACGCAGTATTTT. Encoded protein: CASSLAPGTDTQYF.

This clone was seen a few times. V and J are TRBV7-2 and TRBJ2-7; a possible D gene is TRBD2 (6 bases). Between the trimmed V and J ends, which lost 5 bases and 4 bases, there was a span of 9 bases. Per germline, CDR1 SGHTA and CDR2 FQGNSA. CDR3 length: 12 amino acids. The chain's CDR3 is CASSNGGYEQYF. As DNA, the CDR3 is TGTGCCAGCAGCAATGGGGGGTACGAGCAGTACTTC.

This clone was seen more than once but under ten times. The chain uses TRBV7-2 and TRBJ2-5; 11 positions match TRBD2. V gave up 5 bases and J gave up 4 bases; unmatched junction bases: 3. The CDR3 is 14 residues long. Per germline, CDR1 SGHTA and CDR2 FQGNSA. This chain's CDR3 is CASSPGTSGETQYF. DNA of the CDR3: TGTGCCAGCAGCCCAGGGACTAGCGGAGAGACCCAGTACTTC.